Listed below are T cell receptor beta chains from one sample, sequenced in a study of CD8+CD57+ T cells in acquired aplastic anemia. TCRdb ran MiXCR on the reads and lists one entry per CDR3 protein. Of around 290,000 distinct CDR3 sequences listed, 56% were seen once; the top ten hold around 1.2%. The specimen was sorted CD4+, CD8+, or CD8+CD57+ T cells (not recorded which) from PBMCs. The origin of the receptors is a human donor with aplastic anemia. The CDR3 runs from the conserved cysteine through the conserved F or W. D genes are given only for firm matches. A row's size may be missing; if present it is once, few, many or a size class.

>NA|TRBV10-2|TRBJ2-3|NA
CASELYGQTDTQYF
TGCGCCAGCGAACTCTACGGACAGACAGATACGCAGTATTTT
>NA|TRBV7-9|TRBJ2-1|TRBD1
CASSLAQRQGQFF
TGTGCCAGCAGCTTAGCGCAGAGACAGGGGCAGTTCTTC
>NA|TRBV19|TRBJ1-5|NA
CASNPALRNQPQHF
TGTGCCAGTAATCCAGCCCTACGCAATCAGCCCCAGCATTTT
>NA|TRBV7-9|TRBJ2-7|TRBD2
CASSSSGTKQYF
TGTGCCAGCAGCTCGTCCGGGACTAAGCAGTACTTC
>NA|TRBV10-3|TRBJ2-1|NA
CAISDVSGTYSYNEQFF
TGTGCCATCAGTGACGTTTCCGGGACTTACTCCTACAATGAGCAGTTCTTC
>many|TRBV7-3|TRBJ1-3|TRBD1
CASSLRGGALYF
TGTGCCAGCAGCTTAAGAGGGGGCGCCTTGTATTTT
>many|TRBV25-1|TRBJ1-2|NA
CASSELGSLANYGYTF
TGTGCCAGCAGTGAATTGGGATCCCTAGCTAACTATGGCTACACCTTC
>once|TRBV24-1|TRBJ2-7|TRBD1
CATTRTGDSFYEQYF
TGTGCCACTACCCGGACAGGGGACAGCTTCTACGAGCAGTACTTC
>NA|TRBV7-9|TRBJ1-1|TRBD1
CASSVRTGDKAFF
TGTGCCAGCAGCGTGAGGACAGGGGATAAAGCTTTCTTT
>few|TRBV9|TRBJ1-3|TRBD1
CASSRQGDTIYF
TGTGCCAGCAGCCGACAGGGAGACACCATATATTTT
>NA|TRBV2|TRBJ1-5|NA
CASSDSVNSNQPQHF
TGTGCCAGCAGTGATTCAGTTAATAGCAATCAGCCCCAGCATTTT
>once|TRBV24-1|TRBJ2-3|NA
CATSDLRGGSTDTQYF
TGTGCCACCAGTGATTTGAGGGGGGGGAGCACAGATACGCAGTATTTT
>NA|TRBV2|TRBJ2-5|TRBD2
CASSKEGLAGGGPDEETQYF
TGTGCCAGCAGTAAAGAAGGACTAGCGGGAGGAGGCCCGGACGAAGAGACCCAGTACTTC
>NA|TRBV2|TRBJ2-7|TRBD2
CASRTTRGGPYEQYF
TGTGCCAGCAGGACCACTCGCGGGGGGCCCTACGAGCAGTACTTC
>NA|TRBV10-2|TRBJ1-3|NA
CASRGRGNSGNTIYF
TGCGCCAGCAGGGGACGGGGGAACTCTGGAAACACCATATATTTT